Each of the 27 T cell receptor beta chains below was sequenced from the same sample in a study of blood T cell repertoires in COVID-19. Clones were sequenced by immunoSEQ multiplex PCR, and TCRdb holds only the in-frame ones, with some missing. The sample lists roughly 280,000 clones, approximately 86% occurring once. What was sequenced was peripheral blood. These receptors came from a woman aged 60-70 years with COVID-19, enrolled during active disease.

V gene TRBV3-1 (or the pseudogene TRBV3-2) combines with J gene TRBJ1-1; D gene uncertain. CDR1 and CDR2 from the germline V gene are LGHDT and YNNKEL (reference sequence). This CDR3 has 13 residues. V lost 4 bases to trimming and J lost 1 base, with 7 bases between them. Here the CDR3 reads CASSLSQNTEAFF. CDR3 DNA: TGTGCCAGCAGCCTTTCCCAGAACACTGAAGCTTTCTTT.

This chain connects TRBV28 to TRBJ2-5; D may be TRBD1 (5 bases). Germline CDR1 and CDR2: MDHEN and SYDVKM. V lost 6 bases to trimming and J lost 4 bases, with 12 bases between them. The CDR3 has 13 amino acids. The CDR3 region is CASSTTAPETQYF. The CDR3 nucleotides are TGTGCCAGCAGCACGACAGCCCCAGAGACCCAGTACTTC.

The chain carries TRBV19 and TRBJ1-5; 7 nucleotides agree with TRBD1. Germline V gene data show CDR1 as LNHDA and CDR2 as SQIVND (reference sequence). This CDR3 is 14 amino acids long. The J segment lost 4 bases and the V segment lost 3 bases, leaving 3 bases of the junction unmatched. Here the CDR3 DNA reads TGTGCCAGTAGTATCACAGGGGAGAATCAGCCCCAGCATTTT. Protein: CASSITGENQPQHF.

This clone was seen a handful of times. The V call is TRBV29-1, the J call TRBJ1-1, with a possible D match to TRBD1 (6 bases). The CDR3 runs 13 residues. V shed 8 bases and J shed 4 bases, with 17 bases lying between them. Germline loops: CDR1 SQVTM, CDR2 ANQGSEA. The CDR3 DNA reads TGCAGCCTTACCCAGGGGTGGGGCACTGAAGCTTTCTTT. Its protein product is CSLTQGWGTEAFF.

The chain joins TRBV19 to TRBJ1-5; 7 bases align to TRBD1. The CDR3 consists of 14 residues. Germline CDR1 LNHDA, CDR2 SQIVND (reference sequence). Trimming removed 1 base from V and 5 bases from J; junction bases left unmatched: 2. The CDR3 region has the DNA TGTGCCAGTAGTATAGGAGGGGGCCATCAGCCCCAGCATTTT. Translating it yields CASSIGGGHQPQHF. The full variable domain, in which reference TRBV19 and TRBJ1-5 provide the parts outside the CDR3, is DGGITQSPKYLFRKEGQNVTLSCEQNLNHDAMYWYRQDPGQGLRLIYYSQIVNDFQKGDIAEGYSVSREKKESFPLTVTSAQKNPTAFYLCASSIGGGHQPQHFGDGTRLSIL.

V gene TRBV6-2 or TRBV6-3 combines with J gene TRBJ2-1, with TRBD2 matching 8 bases. CDR3 length: 15 amino acids. V gave up 4 bases and J gave up 5 bases; unmatched junction bases: 7. Germline assignment: CDR1 MNHEY and CDR2 SVGEGT. In DNA form, the CDR3 reads TGTGCCAGCAGTTGGGGGACTAGATTTGACAATGAGCAGTTCTTC. Encoded protein: CASSWGTRFDNEQFF.

The chain combines TRBV6-2 or TRBV6-3 with TRBJ1-1; 8 nucleotides agree with TRBD1. CDR3 size: 14 residues. J was trimmed by 4 bases and V by 6 bases; bases with no gene match: 7. The germline V gene has CDR1 MNHEY and CDR2 SVGEGT. CDR3 sequence (DNA): TGTGCCAGCAGCGTAGCAGGGGGCACCACTGAAGCTTTCTTT. It codes for CASSVAGGTTEAFF.

The V gene is TRBV19, the J gene TRBJ1-2; D gene unclear. V was clipped by 2 bases and J by 7 bases, with 11 bases between them. CDR3 size: 13 residues. Germline values: CDR1 LNHDA, CDR2 SQIVND (reference sequence). The CDR3 sequence is CASSILNPSGYTF. CDR3 DNA: TGTGCCAGTAGTATACTTAACCCGAGTGGCTACACCTTC.

The chain uses TRBV10-3 and TRBJ2-2; 8 nucleotides line up with TRBD1. V was pared by 11 bases and J by 3 bases, with 5 bases of the junction left unmatched. The CDR3 is made up of 13 amino acids. Looked up from germline, CDR1 is ENHRY and CDR2 is SYGVKD. The CDR3 sequence: CAVQGADTGELFF. In DNA form, the CDR3 reads TGTGCCGTTCAGGGGGCGGACACCGGGGAGCTGTTTTTT.

The rearrangement links TRBV28 to TRBJ1-1; D ambiguous. In germline, CDR1 is MDHEN, CDR2 SYDVKM. The CDR3 extends over 14 amino acids. V was clipped by 2 bases and J by 5 bases, with 12 bases between them. The CDR3 reads CASSLRLGGTEAFF. For the CDR3, the DNA is TGTGCCAGCAGTTTAAGACTCGGAGGAACTGAAGCTTTCTTT.

The rearrangement joins TRBV28 to TRBJ2-5; TRBD2 might be the D (6 bases). Trimming stripped 5 bases from V and 0 bases from J, with 16 bases between. Per the germline V gene, CDR1 is MDHEN and CDR2 is SYDVKM. The CDR3 extends over 16 amino acids. The DNA for the CDR3 is TGTGCCAGCAGTATCCCTAGCGTGGGGTACCAAGAGACCCAGTACTTC. The encoded protein is CASSIPSVGYQETQYF.

The V and J genes are TRBV27 and TRBJ2-1, with D perhaps TRBD1 (6 bases). CDR3 length: 10 residues. V was trimmed by 9 bases and J by 7 bases, leaving 7 bases between them. Looked up from germline, CDR1 is MNHEY and CDR2 is SMNVEV (reference sequence). As DNA, the CDR3 is TGTGCCAGGAGGGGGAATGAGCAGTTCTTC. It translates to CARRGNEQFF.

The CDR3 DNA reads as TGTGCCAGCAGCGTAGCGGGAGGGCTAAGCTCCTACAATGAGCAGTTCTTC. Translating it yields CASSVAGGLSSYNEQFF. V and J are TRBV9 and TRBJ2-1, with 8 bases fitting TRBD2. Germline CDR1 and CDR2: SGDLS and YYNGEE. V dropped 0 bases and J dropped 0; count of bases not matched to a gene: 5. CDR3 size: 17 residues.

DNA of the CDR3: TGTGCCAGCAGCCCCAGGGGTTTAGGTTCACCCCTCCACTTT. It yields the protein CASSPRGLGSPLHF. The rearrangement uses TRBV11-2 and TRBJ1-6; TRBD1 is a possible D gene (6 bases). Trimming removed 5 bases from V and 9 bases from J, with 14 bases in between. Germline CDR1 SGHAT, CDR2 FQNNGV. The CDR3 consists of 14 residues. The variable domain in full, completed from reference TRBV11-2 and TRBJ1-6, reads EAGVAQSPRYKIIEKRQSVAFWCNPISGHATLYWYQQILGQGPKLLIQFQNNGVVDDSQLPKDRFSAERLKGVDSTLKIQPAKLEDSAVYLCASSPRGLGSPLHFGNGTRLTVT.

In its sample, this clone was seen once. V and J are TRBV7-9 and TRBJ1-1; D remains ambiguous. With 5 bases removed from V and 7 bases from J, the gap between germline ends came to 17 bases. Germline-derived CDR1 and CDR2 are SEHNR and FQNEAQ (reference sequence). This CDR3 comprises 14 residues. This CDR3 is CASSPGVPPIEAFF. CDR3 nucleotide sequence: TGTGCCAGCAGCCCCGGGGTCCCCCCAATTGAAGCTTTCTTT.

The V gene is TRBV19, the J gene TRBJ2-5; 7 nucleotides line up with TRBD2. CDR3 length equals 14 residues. J lost 6 bases, V lost 4 bases, and 8 bases had no gene match. Looked up from germline, CDR1 is LNHDA and CDR2 is SQIVND (reference sequence). The CDR3 region is CASSTSGGRQTQYF. For the CDR3, the DNA is TGTGCCAGTAGTACTAGCGGAGGGCGGCAGACCCAGTACTTC.

The chain links TRBV7-3 to TRBJ1-1; TRBD1 might be the D (5 bases). V lost 5 bases and J 10 bases, leaving 17 bases between the germline ends. Germline-derived CDR1 and CDR2 are SGHTA and FQGTGA. The CDR3 loop spans 13 amino acids. This chain's CDR3 is CASSEKPLGGAFF. The DNA of the CDR3 is TGTGCCAGCAGCGAAAAACCGTTGGGGGGAGCTTTCTTT.

The chain links TRBV6-4 to TRBJ2-5; D is possibly TRBD1 (6 bases). Trimming cost V 6 bases and J 5 bases, with 19 bases left between them. Per the germline V gene, CDR1 is MRHNA and CDR2 is SNTAGT. The CDR3 runs 15 residues. The CDR3 nucleotides read TGTGCCAGCAGCGAAGGGATTACAGGGTTGGAGACCCAGTACTTC. Protein product: CASSEGITGLETQYF.

This chain connects TRBV6-5 to TRBJ2-7; maybe TRBD2 (6 bases). CDR1 MNHEY and CDR2 SVGAGI come from the germline V gene. The CDR3 runs 14 residues. Trimming stripped 5 bases from V and 2 bases from J, with 13 bases between. CDR3 coding DNA: TGTGCCAGCAGTCCCGGACTACTAACCTACGAGCAGTACTTC. It translates to CASSPGLLTYEQYF.

The genes are TRBV24-1 and TRBJ1-2; 12 bases line up with TRBD1. The CDR3 consists of 16 residues. Trimming at V came to 4 bases and at J to 4 bases, leaving 6 bases not matched to a gene. Germline CDR1 reads KGHDR; CDR2 reads SFDVKD. The CDR3 region has the DNA TGTGCCACCAGTGAACCAGGGACAGGGGGCGCCTATGGCTACACCTTC. Its translation: CATSEPGTGGAYGYTF.

This clone was counted a few times. The rearrangement uses TRBV10-3 and TRBJ2-5; D is possibly TRBD2 (5 bases). The V end was cut by 4 bases, the J end by 5 bases, with 11 bases between. The germline gives CDR1 ENHRY, CDR2 SYGVKD. This CDR3 spans 13 amino acids. The CDR3 DNA reads as TGTGCCATCAGTGCTTCTAGGGAGGAGACCCAGTACTTC. It yields the protein CAISASREETQYF.

This CDR3 reads CASSISGKATNEKLFF. CDR3 coding DNA: TGTGCCAGTAGTATCTCAGGGAAAGCAACTAATGAAAAACTGTTTTTT. The chain has TRBV19 and TRBJ1-4, with a possible D match to TRBD1 (5 bases). Germline V gives CDR1 LNHDA, CDR2 SQIVND (reference sequence). CDR3 length: 16 amino acids. The V end was cut by 3 bases, the J end by 0 bases, with 11 bases between.

This chain uses TRBV6-1 with TRBJ1-4, with D tentatively TRBD1 (6 bases). Per germline, CDR1 MNHNS and CDR2 SASEGT. Trimming took 2 bases from V and 8 from J, leaving 12 bases between them. The CDR3 is 14 residues long. CDR3 loop: CASSELGRGEKLFF. The CDR3 nucleotides read TGTGCCAGCAGTGAATTGGGAAGGGGGGAAAAACTGTTTTTT.

This chain joins TRBV6-5 and TRBJ1-4; 7 nucleotides line up with TRBD1. V lost 6 bases and J lost 7; bases outside the gene matches: 8. Germline-derived CDR1 and CDR2 are MNHEY and SVGAGI. The CDR3 extends over 14 amino acids. DNA for the CDR3: TGTGCCAGCAGAAGAGACAGGGTGTCTGAAAAACTGTTTTTT. Its protein is CASRRDRVSEKLFF.

The CDR3 nucleotides are TGTGCCAGCAGCCAACGACAGGGGGTTTACTATGGCTACACCTTC. Protein: CASSQRQGVYYGYTF. The chain employs TRBV14 and TRBJ1-2; the match to TRBD1 covers 9 bases. Losses at the gene ends were 2 bases for V and 3 bases for J; bases not matched to a gene: 4. The CDR3 is made up of 15 amino acids. The germline CDR1 and CDR2 sequences are SGHDN and FVKESK.

The chain has TRBV11-3 and TRBJ2-5, with 7 positions matching TRBD2. The CDR3 sequence is 13 residues long. The ends lost 5 bases at V and 7 bases at J; junction bases unmatched: 7. CDR1 is SGHNT and CDR2 is YENEEA in the germline V gene. Written as DNA, the CDR3 is TGTGCCAGCAGCCTGCGACCGGGGGGGACCCAGTACTTC. This codes for CASSLRPGGTQYF.

The gene calls are TRBV9 and TRBJ1-5; D is uncertain. The CDR3 has 15 amino acids. Germline CDR1 SGDLS, CDR2 YYNGEE. Between the trimmed V and J ends, which lost 0 bases and 3 bases, there was a span of 10 bases. CDR3: CASSVADIPNQPQHF. For the CDR3, the DNA is TGTGCCAGCAGCGTAGCAGACATTCCCAATCAGCCCCAGCATTTT.